The T cell receptor (beta chain) described here comes from a study of technical replicates of blood from a few donors. Generated by immunoSEQ multiplex PCR, the TCRdb table keeps only in-frame clones and is missing some. The sample includes under 85,000 clones, 93% of them seen just once. This clonotype was sampled from a human donor in good health. Material for sequencing was T cells isolated from PBMCs.

Here the CDR3 DNA reads TGTGCCAGCAGCCCGCGGGGGGTAGTGGGCTCCTACAATGAGCAGTTCTTC. Translating gives CASSPRGVVGSYNEQFF. The chain employs TRBV11-2 and TRBJ2-1; 8 bases map to TRBD2. CDR3 length: 17 residues. CDR1 is SGHAT, CDR2 FQNNGV, per germline. With V trimmed by 5 bases and J by 0 bases, 9 bases remained unmatched.